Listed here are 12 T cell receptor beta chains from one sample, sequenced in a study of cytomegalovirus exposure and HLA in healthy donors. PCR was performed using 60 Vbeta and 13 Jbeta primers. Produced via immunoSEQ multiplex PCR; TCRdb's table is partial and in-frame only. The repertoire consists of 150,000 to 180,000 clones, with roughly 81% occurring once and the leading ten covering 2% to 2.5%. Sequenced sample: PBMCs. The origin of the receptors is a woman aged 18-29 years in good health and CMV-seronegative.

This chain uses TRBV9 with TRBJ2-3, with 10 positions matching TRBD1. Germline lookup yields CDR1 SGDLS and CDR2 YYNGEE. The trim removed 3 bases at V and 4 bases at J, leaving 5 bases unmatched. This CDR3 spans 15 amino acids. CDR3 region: CASSGDRGKADTQYF. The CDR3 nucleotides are TGTGCCAGCAGCGGGGACAGGGGAAAGGCAGATACGCAGTATTTT.

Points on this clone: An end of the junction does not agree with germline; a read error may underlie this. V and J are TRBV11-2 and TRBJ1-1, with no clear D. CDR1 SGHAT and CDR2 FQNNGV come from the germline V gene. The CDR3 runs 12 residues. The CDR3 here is CASSLDYTEAFF. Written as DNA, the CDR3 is TGTGCCAGCAGCCTAGACTACACTGAAGCTTTCTTT.

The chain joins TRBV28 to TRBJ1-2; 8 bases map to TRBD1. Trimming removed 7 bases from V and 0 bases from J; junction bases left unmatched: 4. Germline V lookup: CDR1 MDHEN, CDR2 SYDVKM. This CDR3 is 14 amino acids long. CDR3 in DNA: TGTGCCAGCACACCGGGACAGGCTAACTATGGCTACACCTTC. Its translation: CASTPGQANYGYTF.

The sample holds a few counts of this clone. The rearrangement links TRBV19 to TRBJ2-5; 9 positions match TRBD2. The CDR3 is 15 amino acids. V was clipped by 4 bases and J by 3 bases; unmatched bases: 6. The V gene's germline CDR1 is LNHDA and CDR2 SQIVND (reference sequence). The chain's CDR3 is CASSSGGGVKETQYF. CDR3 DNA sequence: TGTGCCAGTAGTAGTGGCGGGGGGGTTAAAGAGACCCAGTACTTC.

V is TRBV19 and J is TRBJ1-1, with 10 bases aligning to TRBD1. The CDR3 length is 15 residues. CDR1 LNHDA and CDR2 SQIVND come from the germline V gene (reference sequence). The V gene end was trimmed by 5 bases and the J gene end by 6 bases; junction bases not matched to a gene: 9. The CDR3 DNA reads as TGTGCCAGTAGTCCTAGACAGGGGGCTAACCCTGAAGCTTTCTTT. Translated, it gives CASSPRQGANPEAFF.

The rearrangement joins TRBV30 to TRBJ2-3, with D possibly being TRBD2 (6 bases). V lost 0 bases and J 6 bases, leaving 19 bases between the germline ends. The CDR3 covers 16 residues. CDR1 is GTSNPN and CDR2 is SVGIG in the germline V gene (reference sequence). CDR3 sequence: CAWSVRLGGNTDTQYF. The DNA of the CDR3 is TGTGCCTGGAGTGTACGACTAGGTGGGAACACGGATACGCAGTATTTT. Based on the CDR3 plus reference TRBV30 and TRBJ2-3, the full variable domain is SQTIHQWPATLVQPVGSPLSLECTVEGTSNPNLYWYRQAAGRGLQLLFYSVGIGQISSEVPQNLSASRPQDRQFILSSKKLLLSDSGFYLCAWSVRLGGNTDTQYFGPGTRLTVL.

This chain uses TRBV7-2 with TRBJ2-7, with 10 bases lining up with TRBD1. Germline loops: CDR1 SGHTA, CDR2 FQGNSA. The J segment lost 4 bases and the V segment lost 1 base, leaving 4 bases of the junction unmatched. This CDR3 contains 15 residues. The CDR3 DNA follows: TGTGCCAGCAGCTTAGGGACAGGGGGGTGGTACGAGCAGTACTTC. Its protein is CASSLGTGGWYEQYF.

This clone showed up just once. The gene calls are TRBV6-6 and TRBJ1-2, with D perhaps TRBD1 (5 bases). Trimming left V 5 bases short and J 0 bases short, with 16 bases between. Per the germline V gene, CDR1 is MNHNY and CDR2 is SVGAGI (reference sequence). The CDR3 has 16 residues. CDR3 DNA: TGTGCCAGCAGTCCCCTGGGGGAGGGTTCTAACTATGGCTACACCTTC. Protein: CASSPLGEGSNYGYTF.

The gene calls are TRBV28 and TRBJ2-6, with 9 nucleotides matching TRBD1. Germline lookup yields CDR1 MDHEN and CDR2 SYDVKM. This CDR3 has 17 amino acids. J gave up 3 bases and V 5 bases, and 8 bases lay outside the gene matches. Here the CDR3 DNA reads TGTGCCAGCAGTCCGCGACAGGGGGAAATTGGGGCCAACGTCCTGACTTTC. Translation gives CASSPRQGEIGANVLTF.

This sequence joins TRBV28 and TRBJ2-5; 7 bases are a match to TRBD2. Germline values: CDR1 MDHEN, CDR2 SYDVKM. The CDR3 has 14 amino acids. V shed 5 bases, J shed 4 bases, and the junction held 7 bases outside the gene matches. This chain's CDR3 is CASSPAGAPETQYF. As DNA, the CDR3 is TGTGCCAGCAGTCCGGCGGGAGCGCCAGAGACCCAGTACTTC.

The CDR3 DNA reads as TGTGCCAGCAGTGGAGGGACTAGCGGGAGGATTGAGCAGTTCTTC. Its translation: CASSGGTSGRIEQFF. This chain connects TRBV25-1 to TRBJ2-7; 15 bases map to TRBD2. Judging by the DNA end, TRBJ2-1 fits better; the J call may be wrong. The CDR3 is 15 residues long. Per the germline V gene, CDR1 is MGHDK and CDR2 is SYGVNS.

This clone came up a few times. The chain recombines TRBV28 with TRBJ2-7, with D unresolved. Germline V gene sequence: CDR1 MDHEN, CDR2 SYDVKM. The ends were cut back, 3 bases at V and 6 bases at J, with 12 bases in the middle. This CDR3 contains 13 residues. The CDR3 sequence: CASSFNSPLEQYF. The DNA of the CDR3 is TGTGCCAGCAGTTTTAACAGCCCCCTCGAGCAGTACTTC.